These 13 T cell receptor beta chains were all obtained from the same sample, sequenced in a study of CD8 T cells in Susac syndrome. When the RNA was reverse transcribed, random hexamers were used with an input of about 0.5 to 1 ug. TCRdb fed the immunoSEQ multiplex PCR reads into MiXCR, producing one record per CDR3 protein. The table has roughly 190,000 distinct CDR3 sequences, about 95% seen once. The sequencing input was CD4+ T cells from PBMCs. The receptors stem from a human donor in good health.

The rearrangement uses TRBV5-1 and TRBJ2-7, with D unresolved. This CDR3 has 15 residues. Germline V gene sequence: CDR1 SGHRS, CDR2 YFSETQ. Trimming pared 2 bases from V and 0 bases from J, leaving 12 bases between. CDR3 DNA sequence: TGCGCCAGCAGCTTTCAGGCCTTTAGCTCCTACGAGCAGTACTTC. This sequence encodes CASSFQAFSSYEQYF.

The chain combines TRBV7-2 with TRBJ2-7; perhaps D is TRBD1 or TRBD2 (5 bases each). CDR3 length: 13 residues. Trimming left V 5 bases short and J 5 bases short, with 13 bases between. Germline loops: CDR1 SGHTA, CDR2 FQGNSA. The CDR3 loop reads CASSRGPGNEQYF. CDR3 DNA: TGTGCCAGCAGCAGGGGACCCGGCAACGAGCAGTACTTC.

The chain has TRBV7-2 and TRBJ2-1, with 10 positions matching TRBD2. With V trimmed by 4 bases and J by 5 bases, 8 bases remained unmatched. Per the germline V gene, CDR1 is SGHTA and CDR2 is FQGNSA. CDR3 length: 16 residues. Here the CDR3 DNA reads TGTGCCAGCAGCTACCTAGCGGGAGCCGTTAACAATGAGCAGTTCTTC. Translated: CASSYLAGAVNNEQFF.

The chain couples TRBV12-3 or TRBV12-4 to TRBJ2-7; unclear D gene. The V gene lost 2 bases and the J gene lost 6 bases, with 8 bases spanning the gap. The CDR3 is 12 residues long. CDR3 in DNA: TGTGCCAGCAGTTTACATCTAGGCGAGCAGTACTTC. It yields the protein CASSLHLGEQYF.

The V gene is TRBV20-1, the J gene TRBJ1-5; no reliable D call. Between the trimmed V and J ends, which lost 3 bases and 0 bases, there was a span of 9 bases. Germline V lookup: CDR1 DFQATT, CDR2 SNEGSKA (reference sequence). The CDR3 is 14 amino acids. CDR3 sequence reads: CSARGSSSNQPQHF. The CDR3 coding sequence is TGCAGTGCTAGGGGCAGTTCTAGCAATCAGCCCCAGCATTTT.

The DNA for the CDR3 is TGCAGTGTGGAGGGTAGCGACTACAATGAGCAGTTCTTC. It is translated as CSVEGSDYNEQFF. V usage is TRBV20-1 and J usage is TRBJ2-1; maybe TRBD2 (6 bases). V dropped 7 bases and J dropped 3 bases, with 13 bases sitting between them. Looked up from germline, CDR1 is DFQATT and CDR2 is SNEGSKA (reference sequence). The CDR3 has 13 amino acids.

This chain links TRBV27 with TRBJ1-4; D is unresolved. This CDR3 is built from 14 residues. Germline V gives CDR1 MNHEY, CDR2 SMNVEV (reference sequence). The ends were cut back, 5 bases at V and 3 bases at J, with 10 bases in the middle. CDR3 bases: TGTGCCAGCAGTCCGGTGGGGTCTAATGAAAAACTGTTTTTT. Amino acid sequence: CASSPVGSNEKLFF.

The chain joins TRBV25-1 to TRBJ1-2; tentatively, D is TRBD1 (5 bases). V lost 4 bases to trimming and J lost 10 bases, with 16 bases between them. CDR1 MGHDK and CDR2 SYGVNS come from the germline V gene. This CDR3 has 13 residues. Here the CDR3 reads CASSGRDRDPYTF. CDR3 nucleotide sequence: TGTGCCAGCAGTGGCCGGGACCGAGATCCCTACACCTTC.

This rearrangement joins TRBV3-1 to TRBJ2-1; 8 bases line up with TRBD2. CDR1 is LGHDT and CDR2 is YNNKEL in the germline V gene (reference sequence). The V segment lost 4 bases and the J segment 6 bases; nucleotides outside the gene matches: 11. This CDR3 contains 16 residues. The CDR3 is CASSPPWSGRPNEQFF. Written as DNA, the CDR3 is TGTGCCAGCAGCCCTCCCTGGAGCGGGAGACCCAATGAGCAGTTCTTC.

The V and J genes are TRBV7-2 and TRBJ2-1; tentatively, D is TRBD1 or TRBD2 (5 bases each). The germline CDR1 and CDR2 sequences are SGHTA and FQGNSA. This CDR3 region has 15 residues. V lost 5 bases to trimming and J lost 6 bases, with 17 bases between them. As DNA, the CDR3 is TGTGCCAGCAGCCCTCTGGGGCTAGCACTCAATGAGCAGTTCTTC. This gives the protein CASSPLGLALNEQFF.

The CDR3 here is CASSFVGTTNYGYTF. CDR3 sequence (DNA): TGCGCCAGCAGCTTCGTCGGGACAACTAACTATGGCTACACCTTC. J is TRBJ1-2 and V is TRBV5-1, with D perhaps matching TRBD1 (6 bases). V gave up 2 bases and J gave up 0 bases, with 11 bases separating them. The CDR3 consists of 15 residues. CDR1 SGHRS and CDR2 YFSETQ come from the germline V gene.

V gene TRBV30 combines with J gene TRBJ2-7, with D possibly being TRBD1 (5 bases). Trimming took off 2 bases at V and 5 bases at J, with 13 bases between the two ends. Germline CDR1 GTSNPN, CDR2 SVGIG (reference sequence). CDR3 length: 13 amino acids. This chain's CDR3 is CAWSSQGGDEQYF. DNA of the CDR3: TGTGCCTGGAGTTCCCAGGGTGGTGACGAGCAGTACTTC.

This chain connects TRBV5-1 to TRBJ2-3, with no clear D. This CDR3 comprises 13 residues. Deletions cut 7 bases from V and 2 bases from J, with 11 bases between. Germline V gene lookup returns CDR1 SGHRS and CDR2 YFSETQ. This CDR3 is CASHPDNTDTQYF. DNA of the CDR3: TGCGCCAGCCACCCGGATAACACAGATACGCAGTATTTT.